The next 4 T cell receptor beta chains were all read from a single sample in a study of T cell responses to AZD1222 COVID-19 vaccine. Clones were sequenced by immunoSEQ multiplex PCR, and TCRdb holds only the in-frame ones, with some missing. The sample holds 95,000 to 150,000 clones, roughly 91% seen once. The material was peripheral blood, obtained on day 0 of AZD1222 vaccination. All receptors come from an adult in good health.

The CDR3 loop reads CASSEEGQTTGELFF. DNA for the CDR3: TGTGCCAGCAGTGAAGAGGGGCAGACCACCGGGGAGCTGTTTTTT. V gene TRBV6-1 combines with J gene TRBJ2-2, with a possible D match to TRBD1 (5 bases). Trimming shortened V by 1 base and J by 4 bases, and 10 bases separated the two germline ends. The CDR3 runs to 15 residues. Germline CDR1 reads MNHNS; CDR2 reads SASEGT.

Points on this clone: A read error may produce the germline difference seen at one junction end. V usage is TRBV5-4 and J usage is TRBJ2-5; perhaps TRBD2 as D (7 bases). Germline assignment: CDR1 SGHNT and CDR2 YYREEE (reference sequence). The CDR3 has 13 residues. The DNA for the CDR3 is TGTGCCAGCAGCCTAGGGGCGGGGGCCCCAGGCCACTTC. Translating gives CASSLGAGAPGHF.

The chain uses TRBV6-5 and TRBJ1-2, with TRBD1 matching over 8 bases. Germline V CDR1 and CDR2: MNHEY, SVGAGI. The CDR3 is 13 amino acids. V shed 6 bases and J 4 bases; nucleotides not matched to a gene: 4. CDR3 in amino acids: CASRETGVYGYTF. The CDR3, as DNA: TGTGCCAGCAGGGAGACAGGGGTCTATGGCTACACCTTC.

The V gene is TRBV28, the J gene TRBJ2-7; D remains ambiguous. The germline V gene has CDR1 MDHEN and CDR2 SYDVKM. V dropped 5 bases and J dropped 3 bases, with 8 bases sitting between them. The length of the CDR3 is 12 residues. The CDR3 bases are TGTGCCAGCAGTAGTGACGGCTACGAGCAGTACTTC. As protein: CASSSDGYEQYF.